This TCR beta chain is drawn from a study of identical twins. The sample holds many counts of this clonotype. The target antigen is unknown. TCRdb independently ran MiXCR on the 5' RACE reads; one entry per CDR3 protein. Counted here are roughly 570,000 distinct CDR3 sequences, nearly 10% occurring once; the ten biggest clones make up roughly 3%. Study conclusions and caveats: Within cord blood, abundant beta clonotypes carried fewer insertions, but memory repertoires showed no such trend. Out-of-frame TCR alpha sharing in monozygotic twins exceeded recombination model predictions.

The V gene's germline CDR1 is LGHNA and CDR2 YNFKEQ. V lost 6 bases and J lost 5, with 16 bases in between. This CDR3 is 14 amino acids long. This same sample was also taken into another study, of yellow fever vaccine responses in identical twins.

The sample taken for sequencing was PBMCs. V gene TRBV4-2 combines with J gene TRBJ2-5, with D perhaps matching TRBD2 (6 bases). This TCR derives from a woman younger than 35 in good health. The CDR3: CASSKTGREETQYF. As DNA, the CDR3 is TGTGCCAGCAGTAAAACCGGACGGGAGGAGACCCAGTACTTC.